The present T cell receptor beta chain was sequenced within a study of blood T cells in healthy people across ages. With a J-beta primer mix and a sample-barcoded 5' primer, a second PCR ran about 7 to 12 cycles. TCRdb passed the 5' RACE reads through MiXCR, listing each CDR3 protein once. The repertoire includes 720,000 or so distinct CDR3 sequences, 40% to 50% of them detected once, and 25% to 30% sits in the top ten. Germline V gene lookup returns CDR1 SGDLS and CDR2 YYNGEE. The V end lost 3 bases, the J end lost 5 bases, and 5 bases lay between the germline ends. CDR3 size: 12 residues. Sequenced: blood. The chain joins TRBV9 to TRBJ1-4; D unresolved. This sequence was found in an elderly man in good health. The CDR3 spells CASSGPNEKLFF. In DNA, the CDR3 is TGTGCCAGCAGCGGCCCGAATGAAAAACTGTTTTTT.